This T cell receptor (beta chain) was captured in a study of T cells in Graves' hyperthyroidism and ophthalmopathy. Findings of the study overall: Appearing also in blood were most of the thyroid clonotypes expanded above 0.001.

A remark on this clonotype: What it binds is unknown. The conserved final phenylalanine or tryptophan is absent from the CDR3, which likely points to a read error.

For Graves' hyperthyroidism to be stable, ophthalmopathy could not progress within 18 months. Based on clinical symptoms, serum thyroxine and TRAb, thyroid ultrasound and orbital computed tomography, diagnoses were reached. Fresh peripheral blood, 9.5 to 10 ml of it, supplied the PBMCs. TCR beta CDR3 region amplification was performed from RNA transcripts. The HTBI primer set served for first-round RT-PCR of the TCR CDR3. MiXCR, applied by TCRdb to the multiplex PCR reads, yields one record per CDR3 protein. The data show approximately 740,000 distinct CDR3 sequences, with 12% to 15% seen just once and 9.5% to 13% held by the top ten. The CDR3 spans 15 residues. V was pared by 5 bases and J by 1 base, with 14 bases between. CDR1 and CDR2 (germline): LNHNV, YYDKDF (reference sequence).

Sequencing was carried out using blood. This rearrangement joins TRBV15 to TRBJ1-2; no firm D call. This TCR was sampled from a woman aged 18-29 years with Graves' hyperthyroidism. The CDR3 loop is CATSLPLPSNYGYTC. As DNA, the CDR3 is TGTGCCACCAGCTTACCGCTCCCAAGTAACTATGGCTACACCTGC.